The source of this T cell receptor beta chain is a study of human CD8 memory T cell subsets (dated by TCRdb to 2020 to 2021). Concerning the study at large: To assess clonal relationships, the TCRbeta repertoires of stem-like (TSTEM), progenitor exhausted-like (TPEX) and effector memory CD8+ T cell subsets were compared. TCRbeta repertoires were obtained from TSTEM, TPEX and effector memory subsets contributed by each of roughly 6 donors. On the study overall, not on this receptor specifically: Only TCRbeta chains were sequenced, and repertoire comparisons rested on a handful of donors tested with paired t-tests and Bonferroni correction. Similarly high normalized Shannon-Wiener diversity was shown by TSTEM and TPEX subsets, whereas comparatively lower diversity was seen in effector memory subsets. Based on Chao1 estimates, TSTEM subsets appeared to have greater repertoire diversity than TPEX subsets, which may reflect a broader range of specificities. The stem-like TSTEM and TPEX subsets each shared clonotypes with effector memory cells, but the TSTEM and TPEX repertoires had minimal overlap with each other, suggesting distinct antigen spectra.

The CDR3 has 20 amino acids, counting the end cysteine and phenylalanine. No DNA is given. For CDR1 and CDR2, the germline V gene (reference sequence) lists DFQATT and SNEGSKA. The instrument given in TCRdb is NextSeq 550. A Human TCR Profiling Kit was used to prepare UMI-labeled 5' RACE TCRbeta libraries. Every TCRbeta library was prepared in parallel, with the same number of PCR cycles used for all of the libraries. As for the original processing: Between 3,000 and 18,000 functional CDR3beta clonotypes were contained in each TCRbeta library. UMI extraction and consensus assembly used MIGEC 1.2.9, requiring at least three reads per UMI. MiXCR 3.0.3 was used to extract in-frame CDR3beta repertoires. After each sample was downsampled to 42,000 randomly selected UMIs, diversity metrics were computed in VDJtools 1.2.1. For each sample pair, the repertoire overlap metrics D, R and F2 were calculated in VDJtools using the top 3,000 clones. Each CDR3 protein sequence appears as one entry after TCRdb reprocessed the reads, and no DNA is included. TCRdb's processing, not the authors', yielded these V and J calls. This sample's table carries 5,500 to 7,000 distinct CDR3 sequences. The ten top clones hold about a fifth of the sample.

Early differentiated memory cells that were CCR7+ PD-1+ TIGIT+ and showed dysfunctional, exhausted-like traits were classified as progenitor exhausted-like memory CD8+ T cells (TPEX). Density gradient separation was used to isolate peripheral blood mononuclear cells from buffy coats of healthy donors. In the study, negative magnetic separation with EasySep or MojoSort CD8+ T cell isolation kits was used to enrich total CD8+ T cells. An RNeasy Mini Kit was used to extract total RNA from duplicate vials of around 140,000 sorted CD8+ T cells per subset. The PBMCs were used fresh or after being cryopreserved in fetal bovine serum with 10% DMSO. Fluorescence-activated cell sorting on a FACSAria III was used to sort the CD8+ T cell subsets to purity. With regard to this clonotype: The antigen it binds to is not known.

This receptor was identified in a human donor in good health. The sequence is built from TRBV20-1 and TRBJ2-7; with no DNA, the TCRdb D assignment of TRBD1 cannot be verified. Sequencing input: CD8+ T cells from PBMCs. The CDR3 protein is CSAPPGPGTGGPQSSYEQYF.